Listed here are 24 T cell receptor beta chains from one sample, sequenced in a study of blood T cell repertoires in COVID-19. Assay used: immunoSEQ multiplex PCR; TCRdb lists only in-frame clones, some missing. Here the sample spans about 80,000 clones, 90% being singletons. The sample comprised peripheral blood. The receptors shown here come from an elderly woman with active or convalescent COVID-19.

The CDR3 DNA reads as TGTGCCAGCAGCGACGATACGGACTCCTCCTACGAGCAGTACTTC. It encodes CASSDDTDSSYEQYF. The gene calls are TRBV9 and TRBJ2-7; TRBD2 is a possible D gene (5 bases). With 3 bases removed from V and 0 bases from J, the gap between germline ends came to 13 bases. Germline CDR1 reads SGDLS; CDR2 reads YYNGEE. CDR3 length: 15 residues.

The rearrangement uses TRBV7-3 and TRBJ2-1, with 10 bases that match TRBD2. The V and J ends lost 5 bases and 5 bases, in that order; junction bases with no gene match: 6. The CDR3 runs to 15 residues. CDR1 is SGHTA, CDR2 FQGTGA, per germline. The CDR3 nucleotides are TGTGCCAGCAGCGCACGACTAGCGGGCAACAATGAGCAGTTCTTC. Its protein product is CASSARLAGNNEQFF.

The CDR3 DNA reads as TGTGCCAGCAGTTACGCAGAGGATCCACCCCTCCACTTT. It specifies CASSYAEDPPLHF. The genes are TRBV6-6 and TRBJ1-6; D is uncertain. CDR1 and CDR2 from the germline V gene are MNHNY and SVGAGI (reference sequence). Trimming stripped 2 bases from V and 11 bases from J, with 10 bases between. The CDR3 has 13 amino acids.

The chain combines TRBV28 with TRBJ1-5; 8 bases map to TRBD1. The CDR3 consists of 17 residues. In germline, CDR1 is MDHEN, CDR2 SYDVKM. The CDR3 spells CGGQDQLIVDSNQPQHF. CDR3 in DNA: TGTGGGGGACAGGATCAACTAATTGTTGATAGCAATCAGCCCCAGCATTTT.

J is TRBJ1-4 and V is TRBV3-1 (or the pseudogene TRBV3-2); D is possibly TRBD1 (5 bases). Germline CDR1 is LGHDT and CDR2 is YNNKEL (reference sequence). V shed 3 bases and J shed 7 bases, with 12 bases lying between them. The CDR3 runs to 14 residues. The CDR3 DNA is TGTGCCAGCAGCCAGGGGGGTAGGGGTGAAAAACTGTTTTTT. It yields the protein CASSQGGRGEKLFF.

This sequence joins TRBV7-2 and TRBJ1-2; D not certain. The germline V and J ends were trimmed by 1 base and 0 bases, with 9 bases remaining between them. Germline lookup yields CDR1 SGHTA and CDR2 FQGNSA. CDR3 length: 15 residues. The CDR3 region is CASSLGAGPNYGYTF. CDR3 in DNA: TGTGCCAGCAGCTTAGGGGCAGGCCCTAACTATGGCTACACCTTC.

The rearrangement joins TRBV15 to TRBJ2-3; 12 bases fit TRBD2. Germline V gene sequence: CDR1 LNHNV, CDR2 YYDKDF (reference sequence). Unmatched junction bases numbered 11, after V lost 0 bases and J lost 1 base. This CDR3 has 20 residues. The CDR3 DNA reads TGTGCCACCAGCAGAGATGGTCCCCTAGCGGGAGGGCGAGGCACAGATACGCAGTATTTT. Translation gives CATSRDGPLAGGRGTDTQYF.

This clone came up once. V gene TRBV28 combines with J gene TRBJ2-5; TRBD2 agrees at 9 bases. The CDR3 loop spans 14 amino acids. From germline, CDR1 is MDHEN and CDR2 SYDVKM. The junction had 4 bases not matched to a gene; V was cut back by 3 bases and J by 5 bases. The CDR3 bases are TGTGCCAGCAGTTTTGCGGGAGGGGCGGAGACCCAGTACTTC. This encodes CASSFAGGAETQYF.

The chain carries TRBV5-6 and TRBJ2-5; 9 bases agree with TRBD2. This CDR3 comprises 17 residues. Germline V lookup: CDR1 SGHDT, CDR2 YYEEEE. Unmatched junction bases numbered 20, after V lost 7 bases and J lost 7 bases. The CDR3 reads CASQPMTSGVGKRTQYF. CDR3 bases: TGTGCCAGCCAACCGATGACTAGCGGAGTGGGGAAGCGGACCCAGTACTTC.

The chain combines TRBV5-1 with TRBJ2-1; D possibly corresponds to TRBD2 (6 bases). The CDR3 loop spans 15 amino acids. Trimming removed 2 bases at V and 4 bases at J, with 13 bases between. CDR1 is SGHRS, CDR2 YFSETQ, per germline. As DNA, the CDR3 is TGCGCCAGCAGCTTACCAGGGACTGCATACAATGAGCAGTTCTTC. As protein: CASSLPGTAYNEQFF.

The chain employs TRBV9 and TRBJ1-2; 10 bases map to TRBD1. CDR3 length: 13 amino acids. V shed 4 bases, J shed 8 bases, and the junction held 5 bases outside the gene matches. Looked up from germline, CDR1 is SGDLS and CDR2 is YYNGEE. The CDR3 nucleotides are TGTGCCAGCAGCCCCCGGACAGGGGGAGGCTACACCTTC. Translated: CASSPRTGGGYTF.

V gene TRBV30 combines with J gene TRBJ2-7; TRBD1 aligns across 12 bases. The CDR3 totals 14 residues. V lost 0 bases, J lost 6 bases, and 3 bases stayed unmatched. Per germline, CDR1 GTSNPN and CDR2 SVGIG (reference sequence). CDR3 coding DNA: TGTGCCTGGAGTGTATGGGACAGGGGGCCCGAGCAGTACTTC. It codes for CAWSVWDRGPEQYF. The whole variable domain, remainder taken from reference TRBV30 and TRBJ2-7, is SQTIHQWPATLVQPVGSPLSLECTVEGTSNPNLYWYRQAAGRGLQLLFYSVGIGQISSEVPQNLSASRPQDRQFILSSKKLLLSDSGFYLCAWSVWDRGPEQYFGPGTRLTVT.

This clone was recorded once. V gene TRBV5-1 combines with J gene TRBJ1-4, with D possibly TRBD1 on 5 matching bases. V was clipped by 0 bases and J by 6 bases, with 12 bases between them. The CDR3 covers 15 residues. Germline V lookup: CDR1 SGHRS, CDR2 YFSETQ. The CDR3 DNA reads TGCGCCAGCAGCTTGGTCTGGGGCCGAGATGAAAAACTGTTTTTT. This codes for CASSLVWGRDEKLFF.

The genes are TRBV5-1 and TRBJ2-3, with TRBD2 as a possible D gene (5 bases). V lost 5 bases and J 0 bases, leaving 19 bases between the germline ends. Per the germline V gene, CDR1 is SGHRS and CDR2 is YFSETQ. This CDR3 contains 17 residues. CDR3 sequence (DNA): TGCGCCAGCAGTTACTCCTCCGGGGTTCCTAGCACAGATACGCAGTATTTT. This codes for CASSYSSGVPSTDTQYF.

This chain uses TRBV13 with TRBJ2-7; D not resolved. From germline, CDR1 is PRHDT and CDR2 FYEKMQ (reference sequence). The CDR3 totals 14 residues. Trimming removed 2 bases from V and 6 bases from J, with 14 bases in between. The CDR3 sequence is CASSLFLLASEQYF. In nucleotides, the CDR3 is TGTGCCAGCAGCTTATTTTTGTTAGCCTCCGAGCAGTACTTC.

The chain uses TRBV2 and TRBJ1-1; the match to TRBD1 covers 7 bases. Germline assignment: CDR1 SNHLY and CDR2 FYNNEI. V lost 6 bases, J lost 1 base, and 5 bases stayed unmatched. The CDR3 has 14 amino acids. The CDR3 loop is CASRVGQPNTEAFF. DNA for the CDR3: TGTGCCAGCAGAGTGGGACAGCCGAACACTGAAGCTTTCTTT.

This clone was recorded a few times. This chain connects TRBV5-5 to TRBJ1-1; 7 bases match TRBD1. Trimming at V came to 0 bases and at J to 0 bases, leaving 14 bases not matched to a gene. The CDR3 consists of 19 residues. Germline V gene lookup returns CDR1 SGHKS and CDR2 YYEKEE (reference sequence). The CDR3 DNA follows: TGTGCCAGCAGCTTGGCGCTCGAAGGGGGCTTCATACTGAACACTGAAGCTTTCTTT. It yields the protein CASSLALEGGFILNTEAFF.

This clone occurred once. Other nucleotide sequences from this sample produce the same CDR3. The gene calls are TRBV5-1 and TRBJ2-1; 7 nucleotides match TRBD2. Germline lookup yields CDR1 SGHRS and CDR2 YFSETQ. The CDR3 has 15 amino acids. With V trimmed by 0 bases and J by 0 bases, 0 bases remained unmatched. The CDR3 DNA is TGCGCCAGCAGCTTGGGCGGGAGCTCCTACAATGAGCAGTTCTTC. Its protein product is CASSLGGSSYNEQFF.

The V call is TRBV2, the J call TRBJ2-1, with 11 nucleotides matching TRBD2. CDR3 size: 15 residues. V lost 4 bases and J lost 4; bases outside the gene matches: 3. Germline-derived CDR1 and CDR2 are SNHLY and FYNNEI. The DNA of the CDR3 is TGTGCCAGCAGTGCCGTAGCGGGAGGGTACAATGAGCAGTTCTTC. It translates to CASSAVAGGYNEQFF.

The chain is built from TRBV27 and TRBJ2-1, with D maybe TRBD1 (6 bases). Germline-derived CDR1 and CDR2 are MNHEY and SMNVEV (reference sequence). This CDR3 comprises 15 residues. Trimming left V 5 bases short and J 2 bases short, with 13 bases between. The CDR3 loop is CASSPYRETYNEQFF. CDR3 nucleotide sequence: TGTGCCAGCAGTCCATACAGGGAGACCTACAATGAGCAGTTCTTC.

The chain uses TRBV12-2 and TRBJ1-5. TRBV12-2 corresponds to a pseudogene. The CDR3 is 17 amino acids. This chain's CDR3 is CASRLVRQREANQPQHF. CDR3 DNA: TGTGCAAGTCGCTTAGTAAGGCAGAGGGAGGCCAATCAGCCCCAGCATTTT.

This chain connects TRBV7-9 to TRBJ2-7; TRBD1 matches at 9 bases. V shed 3 bases, J shed 6 bases, and the junction held 9 bases outside the gene matches. Germline V gene lookup returns CDR1 SEHNR and CDR2 FQNEAQ (reference sequence). CDR3 length equals 15 residues. The CDR3 DNA reads as TGTGCCAGCAGCTTCCAGACAGGGGGTCTTTCCGAGCAGTACTTC. Translating gives CASSFQTGGLSEQYF.

The rearrangement joins TRBV6-5 to TRBJ1-4; a weak D match, TRBD1 (6 bases). Germline assignment: CDR1 MNHEY and CDR2 SVGAGI. Trimming stripped 6 bases from V and 3 bases from J, with 14 bases between. This CDR3 has 15 residues. The DNA for the CDR3 is TGTGCCAGCAGACCTCGGACAGCACCTAATGAAAAACTGTTTTTT. It encodes CASRPRTAPNEKLFF.

The chain has TRBV28 and TRBJ1-2; the D is unclear. CDR1 MDHEN and CDR2 SYDVKM come from the germline V gene. The V end lost 3 bases, the J end lost 7 bases, and 12 bases lay between the germline ends. This CDR3 is built from 13 residues. CDR3 coding DNA: TGTGCCAGCAGTTTGGGCCAACGCGCTGGCTACACCTTC. The encoded protein is CASSLGQRAGYTF.